This T cell receptor (beta chain) was documented in a study of T cells after yellow fever vaccination. Study summary: Libraries from low-cell-number fractions were prepared with the SMART-Seq v4 Ultra Low Input RNA kit. General study findings and limits: Contamination by abundant bulk-population clonotypes could be present in FACS-sorted repertoires.

5'RACE template switching produced TCR cDNA carrying a universal primer site and UMIs. A single record per CDR3 protein comes from TCRdb applying MiXCR to the 5' RACE reads. This sample has 150,000 to 200,000 distinct CDR3 sequences, with about 10% found just once. Germline V gene sequence: CDR1 DFQATT, CDR2 SNEGSKA (reference sequence). V was pared by 1 base and J by 5 bases, with 13 bases of the junction left unmatched. CDR3 length: 17 amino acids. This clonotype turned up a few times. Its specificity is unknown. The chain recombines TRBV20-1 with TRBJ2-5, with TRBD2 matching over 10 bases. The source material was CD8+ T cells sorted from PBMCs, sampled 15 days after the yellow fever booster vaccination. The sequence was collected from a man aged 18 to 35 who received the YFV17D yellow fever vaccine. The CDR3 sequence: CSARGPGQRGGRETQYF. The DNA for the CDR3 is TGCAGTGCTAGAGGACCCGGGCAGCGGGGGGGCCGGGAGACCCAGTACTTC.